The 15 T cell receptor beta chains presented below share a single source sample, sequenced in a study of blood T cell repertoires in COVID-19. Assay used: immunoSEQ multiplex PCR; TCRdb lists only in-frame clones, some missing. The sample has over 110,000 clones; 70% to 90% are singletons. The sample comprised peripheral blood. These receptors were taken from a human donor in a cohort sampled during active COVID-19.

The genes are TRBV10-3 and TRBJ1-2; the D gene is possibly TRBD1 (6 bases). CDR1 ENHRY and CDR2 SYGVKD come from the germline V gene. V was cut by 2 bases and J by 7 bases, with 11 bases left in between. There are 13 residues in the CDR3. CDR3 residues: CAISEGGAPGYTF. DNA of the CDR3: TGTGCCATCAGTGAGGGGGGGGCGCCTGGCTACACCTTC.

CDR3 residues: CASSPRSSGVGEQFF. DNA for the CDR3: TGTGCCAGCAGCCCGCGAAGTAGCGGGGTGGGTGAGCAGTTCTTC. The V call is TRBV11-2, the J call TRBJ2-1; TRBD2 matches at 8 bases. V lost 5 bases to trimming and J lost 9 bases; unmatched junction nucleotides: 12. Germline-derived CDR1 and CDR2 are SGHAT and FQNNGV. The CDR3 contains 15 residues.

The sample holds one count of this clone. V and J are TRBV28 and TRBJ2-5; a weak D match, TRBD1 (6 bases). This CDR3 region has 13 residues. Trimming took 6 bases from V and 4 from J, leaving 12 bases between them. The germline CDR1 and CDR2 sequences are MDHEN and SYDVKM. The CDR3 DNA sequence: TGTGCCAGCAGGACTACAGGGTTAGAGACCCAGTACTTC. Its translation: CASRTTGLETQYF.

The chain is built from TRBV6-5 and TRBJ2-4, with a weak D call TRBD2 (6 bases). This CDR3 region has 13 residues. V lost 6 bases and J lost 0, with 6 bases in between. Germline V gives CDR1 MNHEY, CDR2 SVGAGI. The CDR3, as DNA: TGTGCCAGCAGGGGACTAGCCAAAAACATTCAGTACTTC. It is translated as CASRGLAKNIQYF.

Written as DNA, the CDR3 is TGTGCCAGTAGTATCTCTCTAGCGGGGTACAATGAGCAGTTCTTC. It encodes CASSISLAGYNEQFF. This chain joins TRBV19 and TRBJ2-1; 9 positions agree with TRBD2. Germline values: CDR1 LNHDA, CDR2 SQIVND (reference sequence). The CDR3 covers 15 residues. The J segment lost 4 bases and the V segment lost 3 bases, leaving 4 bases of the junction unmatched.

The chain employs TRBV6-5 and TRBJ2-1; TRBD1 aligns across 7 bases. The CDR3 contains 16 residues. Germline values: CDR1 MNHEY, CDR2 SVGAGI. With V trimmed by 2 bases and J by 3 bases, 7 bases remained unmatched. DNA for the CDR3: TGTGCCAGCAGTTACCTTAGACAGGGATTCTACAATGAGCAGTTCTTC. This codes for CASSYLRQGFYNEQFF.

This chain uses TRBV2 with TRBJ1-1; D not resolved. This CDR3 spans 13 amino acids. The V end was cut by 6 bases, the J end by 0 bases, with 8 bases between. CDR1 SNHLY and CDR2 FYNNEI come from the germline V gene. Here the CDR3 DNA reads TGTGCCAGCAGGGGCTACATGAACACTGAAGCTTTCTTT. Translated: CASRGYMNTEAFF.

The rearrangement links TRBV6-6 to TRBJ2-3, with D maybe TRBD1 (6 bases). The length of the CDR3 is 15 residues. With 6 bases removed from V and 3 bases from J, the gap between germline ends came to 16 bases. Looked up from germline, CDR1 is MNHNY and CDR2 is SVGAGI (reference sequence). DNA of the CDR3: TGTGCCAGCAGCCCCGACAGGCCGGCTACAGATACGCAGTATTTT. Translation gives CASSPDRPATDTQYF.

J is TRBJ2-3 and V is TRBV9, with 8 bases that match TRBD2. CDR3 length equals 15 residues. V dropped 0 bases and J dropped 8; count of bases not matched to a gene: 8. The germline V gene encodes CDR1 SGDLS and CDR2 YYNGEE. In DNA, the CDR3 is TGTGCCAGCAGCGTAGCCCTACTAGCGGAGGCTACGCAGTATTTT. Translation: CASSVALLAEATQYF.

The chain links TRBV3-1 (or the pseudogene TRBV3-2) to TRBJ2-7; 15 nucleotides line up with TRBD2. CDR3 length: 16 residues. With 5 bases clipped from V and 3 bases from J, the junction kept 5 bases outside the gene matches. The germline CDR1 and CDR2 sequences are LGHDT and YNNKEL (reference sequence). CDR3 coding DNA: TGTGCCAGCAGCTCCGGACTAGCGGGGGGGATCTACGAGCAGTACTTC. Encoded protein: CASSSGLAGGIYEQYF.

This chain connects TRBV23-1 to TRBJ1-2; a weak D match, TRBD1 (5 bases). TRBV23-1 has ORF status, its function being uncertain. V lost 6 bases to trimming and J lost 8 bases, with 19 bases between them. The CDR3 length is 14 residues. The CDR3 region has the DNA TGCGCCAGCAGGCCCCGGGCCGCGGGGGACGGCTACACCTTC. Protein sequence: CASRPRAAGDGYTF.

The J gene is TRBJ2-2, the V gene TRBV11-2; TRBD2 matches 8 bases. There are 17 residues in the CDR3. CDR1 SGHAT and CDR2 FQNNGV come from the germline V gene. Germline trimming cut 4 bases from V and 0 bases from J; bases unmatched to any gene: 7. CDR3 DNA: TGTGCCAGCAGCTGGTCTGTCGGGGGGGCGAACACCGGGGAGCTGTTTTTT. This codes for CASSWSVGGANTGELFF.

This chain uses TRBV18 with TRBJ2-5; D is possibly TRBD1 (5 bases). The CDR3 spans 16 residues. The germline V gene encodes CDR1 KGHSH and CDR2 LQKENI. The V end was cut by 2 bases, the J end by 1 base, with 14 bases between. The CDR3 protein is CASSPRGSQGQETQYF. CDR3 DNA sequence: TGTGCCAGCTCACCAAGGGGCTCGCAGGGCCAAGAGACCCAGTACTTC.

This clone is a singleton in its sample. The gene calls are TRBV7-6 and TRBJ2-3, with 8 bases lining up with TRBD1. The V and J ends lost 9 bases and 4 bases, in that order; junction bases with no gene match: 3. The CDR3 covers 12 residues. CDR1 is SGHVS and CDR2 is FNYEAQ in the germline V gene. The CDR3 nucleotides are TGTGCCAGGGACAGGGACCCAGATACGCAGTATTTT. This encodes CARDRDPDTQYF.

This chain uses TRBV10-3 with TRBJ1-2; 12 positions match TRBD1. From germline, CDR1 is ENHRY and CDR2 SYGVKD. The CDR3 is 17 residues long. With 1 base clipped from V and 9 bases from J, the junction kept 12 bases outside the gene matches. The CDR3 spells CAISEWGQGAPGSSYTF. DNA of the CDR3: TGTGCCATCAGTGAGTGGGGACAGGGGGCCCCCGGGAGTAGCTACACCTTC.